This TCR beta chain came from a study of CD8 T cells in Susac syndrome. Study-level points and caveats: The number of individuals included in the study's TCR sequencing and HLA analysis was acknowledged as relatively small.

Germline loops: CDR1 SGHKS, CDR2 YYEKEE (reference sequence). V was pared by 0 bases and J by 3 bases, with 6 bases between. This CDR3 region has 14 residues. In regard to this clonotype: Its antigen is undetermined.

The RNA, about 0.45 to 1 ug, was put through reverse transcription using random hexamers. Across 54 Vbeta and 13 Jbeta, TCR beta CDR3 was amplified with immunoSEQ multiplex PCR. TCRdb called the immunoSEQ multiplex PCR reads again in MiXCR, with one record for every CDR3 protein. The table lists 400,000 or so distinct CDR3 sequences, approximately 89% of them singletons. The authors sequenced TCR beta from blood CD8+ and CD4+ T cells. This clonotype originated in a human donor with multiple sclerosis. The rearrangement links TRBV5-5 to TRBJ1-4; D is possibly TRBD1 (5 bases). Sample: CD8+ T cells from PBMCs. CDR3 nucleotide sequence: TGTGCCAGCAGCTTGGGACAGTCTAATGAAAAACTGTTTTTT. Translation: CASSLGQSNEKLFF.